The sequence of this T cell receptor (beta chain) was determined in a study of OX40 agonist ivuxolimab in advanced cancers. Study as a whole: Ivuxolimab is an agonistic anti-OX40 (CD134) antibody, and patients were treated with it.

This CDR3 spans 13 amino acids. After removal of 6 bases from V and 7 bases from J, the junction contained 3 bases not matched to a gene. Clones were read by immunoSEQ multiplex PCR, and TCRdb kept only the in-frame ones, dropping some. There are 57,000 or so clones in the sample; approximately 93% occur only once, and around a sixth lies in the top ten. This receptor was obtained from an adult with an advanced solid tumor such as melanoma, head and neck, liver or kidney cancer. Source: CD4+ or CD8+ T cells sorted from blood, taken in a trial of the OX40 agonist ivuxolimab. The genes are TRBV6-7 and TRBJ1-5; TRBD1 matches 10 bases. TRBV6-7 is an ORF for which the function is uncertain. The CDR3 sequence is CASSRDRGQPQHF. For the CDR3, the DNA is TGTGCCAGCAGCCGGGACAGGGGACAGCCCCAGCATTTT.